A selection of T cell receptor beta chains follows, all from one sample in a study of shared clonotypes between healthy human individuals. Repertoires were generated with immunoSEQ multiplex PCR, while TCRdb's copy carries only in-frame clones and drops some. Of 1,500,000 or so clones listed, approximately 98.5% are singletons. Sequenced sample: naive CD4+ T cells sorted from blood. The source is a man aged 30 to 45 in good health. The CDR3 runs from the conserved cysteine through the conserved F or W. Each record gives: clone size, D gene, J gene, V gene, CDR3 DNA, CDR3 protein. A D gene is named only where the DNA matches it firmly. Clone sizes are given selectively: once, few, many, or a class where the clone is expanded.

.,TRBD2,TRBJ2-1,TRBV11-2,TGTGCCAGCAGCAACTACGGGACTAGCAATGAGCAGTTCTTC,CASSNYGTSNEQFF
.,.,TRBJ1-5,TRBV6-6,TGTGCCAGCACCTGGCTGAGAGATCAGCCCCAGCATTTT,CASTWLRDQPQHF
.,TRBD1,TRBJ2-3,TRBV7-9,TGTGCCAGCCGGGACAGGTCGGCAGATACGCAGTATTTT,CASRDRSADTQYF
.,.,TRBJ1-1,TRBV9,TGTGCCAGCAGCGTAGACTGGGGGCACACTGAAGCTTTCTTT,CASSVDWGHTEAFF
.,TRBD2,TRBJ2-7,TRBV5-4,TGTGCCAGCAGCTCTAGCGGGAGAATTGACGAGCAGTACTTC,CASSSSGRIDEQYF
.,TRBD2,TRBJ2-2,TRBV5-4,TGTGCCAGCAGCCCCGGACTAGCTTTCGCCGGGGAGCTGTTTTTT,CASSPGLAFAGELFF
once,.,TRBJ2-1,TRBV28,TGTGCCAGCACAACCACAGATTACAATGAGCAGTTCTTC,CASTTTDYNEQFF
.,TRBD1,TRBJ1-2,TRBV6-5,TGTGCCAGCAGGACAGGGCAACTCTATGGCTACACCTTC,CASRTGQLYGYTF
.,.,TRBJ2-1,TRBV7-3,TGTGCCAGCAGCTCCACAGGGAGTGAGCAGTTCTTC,CASSSTGSEQFF
.,TRBD2,TRBJ2-2,TRBV7-2,TGTGCCAGCAGTCGTACTAGCGGGGTCTACCGGGGGGAGCTGTTTTTT,CASSRTSGVYRGELFF
once,TRBD2,TRBJ2-7,TRBV7-9,TGTGCCAGCAGCTCCCTGGGGGGGTACGAGCAGTACTTC,CASSSLGGYEQYF
.,TRBD1,TRBJ2-2,TRBV28,TGTGCCAGCAGTTTAAGAATGACAGGGGTGACCGGGGAGCTGTTTTTT,CASSLRMTGVTGELFF
once,.,TRBJ2-7,TRBV5-4,TGTGCCAGCAGCTTGGTAACCTACGAGCAGTACTTC,CASSLVTYEQYF
once,.,TRBJ2-4,TRBV10-3,TGTGCCTCCGGAGACAAAGCTTTAGCCAGAGCCATTCAGTACTTC,CASGDKALARAIQYF
.,TRBD2,TRBJ2-7,TRBV28,TGTGCCAGCAGTCCCGCTAGCGGGAGGGCCTACGAGCAGTACTTC,CASSPASGRAYEQYF
.,.,TRBJ2-3,TRBV5-1,TGCGCCAGCAGCTTGGGGTTTGGCGGAGCCCGCACAGATACGCAGTATTTT,CASSLGFGGARTDTQYF
.,TRBD1,TRBJ2-1,TRBV7-8,TGTGCCAGCAGCCCAGACAGGGGGCCCACCCATGAGCAGTTCTTC,CASSPDRGPTHEQFF
.,.,TRBJ2-3,TRBV9,TGTGCCAGCAGCGCGGACCGTACAGATACGCAGTATTTT,CASSADRTDTQYF
.,TRBD1,TRBJ2-7,TRBV5-1,TGCGCCAGCAGCCCGAGGGGCAGGGGGCCGAGTAACGAGCAGTACTTC,CASSPRGRGPSNEQYF
.,TRBD1,TRBJ1-5,TRBV25-1,TGTGCCAGCAGTGCCAGGGGGTTACCCGCGCCCCAGCATTTT,CASSARGLPAPQHF
.,.,TRBJ1-5,TRBV5-4,TGTGCCAGCAGCTTAGAAGGGGGGAACCAGCCCCAGCATTTT,CASSLEGGNQPQHF
once,TRBD1,TRBJ1-5,TRBV19,TGTGCCATCTCGGACAGGGTAAACTGGGGCAATCAGCCCCAGCATTTT,CAISDRVNWGNQPQHF
.,TRBD1,TRBJ2-1,TRBV2,TGTGCCAGCAGGAGACAGGGGTATGAGCAGTTCTTC,CASRRQGYEQFF
.,TRBD1,TRBJ1-5,TRBV18,TGTGCCAGCTCAAAACAGGGGAGCAATCAGCCCCAGCATTTT,CASSKQGSNQPQHF
.,TRBD2,TRBJ2-1,TRBV25-1,TGTGCCAGCAAGGCTAGCGGGAGATTGTACAATGAGCAGTTCTTC,CASKASGRLYNEQFF
.,TRBD1,TRBJ2-7,TRBV6-6,TGTGCCAGCAGTTACACCGACAGGGGGTACGAGCAGTACTTC,CASSYTDRGYEQYF
.,.,TRBJ2-5,TRBV18,TGTGCCAGCTCACCAGACGGGGCCCAAGAGACCCAGTACTTC,CASSPDGAQETQYF
.,TRBD1,TRBJ2-7,TRBV7-2,TGTGCCAGCAGCTCGGGACAGGGGGCGTCAGAGCAGTACTTC,CASSSGQGASEQYF
.,TRBD2,TRBJ2-7,TRBV5-6,TGTGCCAGCAGCTTGCTGGTAGCGGGAGGTGTAGAGGAGCAGTACTTC,CASSLLVAGGVEEQYF
.,.,TRBJ2-1,TRBV5-6,TGTGCCAGCAGCTTGGAGTTCCCGAACTACAATGAGCAGTTCTTC,CASSLEFPNYNEQFF
.,TRBD1,TRBJ2-5,TRBV7-6,TGTGCCAGCAGCCCCCGAAAGGGGGCGGAGACCCAGTACTTC,CASSPRKGAETQYF
.,TRBD1,TRBJ1-1,TRBV29-1,TGCAGCGTTGGAGCAGGGGGCACTGAAGCTTTCTTT,CSVGAGGTEAFF
.,TRBD2,TRBJ2-7,TRBV28,TGTGCCAGCAGTTTATTAGCGGGCGAGCAGTACTTC,CASSLLAGEQYF
once,TRBD1,TRBJ1-5,TRBV19,TGTGCCAGTAGTACGCCGACAGGGGGTAGCAATCAGCCCCAGCATTTT,CASSTPTGGSNQPQHF
.,TRBD1,TRBJ2-5,TRBV5-1,TGCGCCAGCAGCCCGACAGGGTGGGAGACCCAGTACTTC,CASSPTGWETQYF
.,TRBD1,TRBJ2-7,TRBV6-6,TGTGCCAGCCACTCCACCGGGACAGGGATGATCGAGCAGTACTTC,CASHSTGTGMIEQYF
.,.,TRBJ2-1,TRBV5-5,TGTGCCAGCAGCCAAGGGACGGAAACCTACAATGAGCAGTTCTTC,CASSQGTETYNEQFF
.,TRBD2,TRBJ2-2,TRBV4-2,TGTGCCAGCAGCCAAGTCGCACGACTAGCGGGAGGGCACGTCACCGGGGAGCTGTTTTTT,CASSQVARLAGGHVTGELFF
.,.,TRBJ2-1,TRBV5-1,TGCGCCAGCAGCTTGGGAGGGGGTCTCTCCTACAATGAGCAGTTCTTC,CASSLGGGLSYNEQFF
.,.,TRBJ2-3,TRBV29-1,TGCAGCGTTGATTGGGAGGTCACAGATACGCAGTATTTT,CSVDWEVTDTQYF
.,.,TRBJ2-2,TRBV25-1,TGTGCCAGCATCTCGAACCTAAACACCGGGGAGCTGTTTTTT,CASISNLNTGELFF
.,TRBD1,TRBJ2-6,TRBV18,TGTGCCAGCCCGGACAGGAATTACTCTGGGGCCAACGTCCTGACTTTC,CASPDRNYSGANVLTF
.,TRBD1,TRBJ1-2,TRBV4-1,TGCGCCAGCAGCCAAGTTCCAGGGGGCGGGTATGGCTACACCTTC,CASSQVPGGGYGYTF
.,.,TRBJ2-3,TRBV10-2,TGCGCCAGCAGTGAGTCAGCAGATACGCAGTATTTT,CASSESADTQYF
.,.,TRBJ2-5,TRBV6-5,TGTGCCAGCAGCCCCCCTGGAGCGGTTCAAGAGACCCAGTACTTC,CASSPPGAVQETQYF
once,TRBD1,TRBJ1-2,TRBV10-3,TGTGCCATCACCCCGGGGACAGGCTATGGCTACACCTTC,CAITPGTGYGYTF
once,TRBD2,TRBJ2-1,TRBV9,TGTGCCAGCAGCGTAGCGGGACTAGCGGATGTTCGCTACAATGAGCAGTTCTTC,CASSVAGLADVRYNEQFF
.,.,TRBJ1-5,TRBV15,TGTGCCACCAGCAGAGATCCGTCAGGGCTACCCCAGCATTTT,CATSRDPSGLPQHF